The present entry profiles one T cell receptor beta chain with its context. Its antigen is undetermined. Other DNA sequences in the sample encode the same CDR3. The sample originates from a study of shared clonotypes between healthy human individuals. The CDR3 contains 13 residues. V gave up 2 bases and J gave up 0 bases, with 6 bases separating them. Germline CDR1 reads SGHRS; CDR2 reads YFSETQ. Terminally differentiated effector memory CD45RA+ cells were excluded by CCR7 positive selection of CD45RO-negative cells. Study-level findings and limits: Naive subsets, compared against memory subsets, generally had larger estimated richness values.

Measured with immunoSEQ multiplex PCR; TCRdb has only the in-frame clones, and not every one. The sample contains more than 600,000 clones, about 90% of which appear only once. The sample comprised naive CD8+ T cells sorted from blood. This receptor was taken from a man aged 25 to 45 in good health. The chain couples TRBV5-1 to TRBJ2-7; D possibly corresponds to TRBD1 (5 bases). The CDR3 loop reads CASSLGVSYEQYF. The DNA of the CDR3 is TGCGCCAGCAGCTTAGGGGTCTCCTACGAGCAGTACTTC.